The text below deals with one T cell receptor beta chain. The data originate from a study of blood T cell repertoires in COVID-19. Trimming shortened V by 1 base and J by 1 base, and 4 bases separated the two germline ends. The CDR3 covers 12 residues. Germline loops: CDR1 GTSNPN, CDR2 SVGIG (reference sequence). The protocol was immunoSEQ multiplex PCR, while the TCRdb copy is restricted to in-frame clones and leaves out a portion. The repertoire holds 150,000 to 200,000 clones, with under 90% as singletons. Source material: peripheral blood. The rearrangement uses TRBV30 and TRBJ1-1; D remains ambiguous. This TCR came from a man aged 35 to 55 with acute or convalescent COVID-19. The CDR3 bases are TGTGCCTGGAGTGCTCCGAACACTGAAGCTTTCTTT. Translation gives CAWSAPNTEAFF.